This TCR beta chain stems from a study of T cell responses to AZD1222 COVID-19 vaccine. Study observations and caveats: Nearly half of spike-specific TCRs reportedly target unmutated variant regions. Across spike, vaccine-associated CD4 TCRs were found, dominant at 160-218 and 743-854. A mostly white British donor set with more females was recruited, and clonal diversity was possibly underestimated.

Deletions cut 3 bases from V and 4 bases from J, with 1 base between. The CDR3 consists of 11 residues. CDR1 and CDR2 (germline): SGHNT, YYREEE (reference sequence). TCRdb's copy holds only in-frame clones and misses some; the assay was immunoSEQ multiplex PCR. The top ten clones hold around 0.99% of a sample with around 150,000 clones, 92% of them seen once. Note on this clone: What it binds is not known.

V gene TRBV5-4 combines with J gene TRBJ2-2, with D unclear. The specimen was peripheral blood, collected 28 days after the second AZD1222 dose. The TCR comes from an adult who received the AZD1222 COVID-19 vaccine. The CDR3 coding sequence is TGTGCCAGCAGCTCCACCGGGGAGCTGTTTTTT. Protein sequence: CASSSTGELFF.